These 8 T cell receptor beta chains originate from one sample sequenced in a study of T cells in Graves' hyperthyroidism and ophthalmopathy. RNA transcripts were the template for amplifying TCR beta CDR3 regions. First-round RT-PCR with HTBI primers amplified the TCR CDR3 region. Via MiXCR, TCRdb re-called the multiplex PCR reads, giving one row per CDR3 protein. The sample records some 800,000 distinct CDR3 sequences, about 38% being singletons. Sequencing used blood. All receptors come from a man younger than 35 with Graves' hyperthyroidism.

The gene calls are TRBV29-1 and TRBJ2-2; no clear D gene. CDR3 length: 14 residues. Trimming removed 1 base from V and 1 base from J, with 7 bases in between. Germline V lookup: CDR1 SQVTM, CDR2 ANQGSEA. This CDR3 is CSVEVQLNTGELFF. The CDR3 coding sequence is TGCAGCGTTGAAGTACAGTTGAACACCGGGGAGCTGTTTTTT.

Turning to this clonotype: Since a much larger clone is just one base distant, this may be a read error. The rearrangement joins TRBV4-3 to TRBJ2-7, with TRBD2 matching 10 bases. Per the germline V gene, CDR1 is LGHNA and CDR2 is YSLEER. The CDR3 spans 14 residues. CDR3 in DNA: TGCGTCAGCAGCCAAGCTAGCGGGGGCTACGAGCAGTACTTC. Amino acids: CVSSQASGGYEQYF.

This clonotype was seen a handful of times. The junction does not match germline at one end; this may be a read error. This rearrangement joins TRBV4-1 to TRBJ2-7; no firm D call. Germline V gene data show CDR1 as MGHRA and CDR2 as YSYEKL. The CDR3 spans 13 residues. CDR3 coding DNA: TGTGCCAGCAGCCAAGATACAGCCTACGAGCAGTACTTC. The encoded protein is CASSQDTAYEQYF.

This chain joins TRBV12-3 or TRBV12-4 and TRBJ2-5; either TRBD1 or TRBD2 may fit D (5 bases each). The CDR3 totals 13 residues. Trimming took off 6 bases at V and 5 bases at J, with 13 bases between the two ends. The CDR3 nucleotides are TGTGCCAGCAGCTGGGACCAGAGCGAGACCCAGTACTTC. The encoded protein is CASSWDQSETQYF.

This clonotype was counted a few times. The chain has TRBV7-6 and TRBJ2-7; 7 bases match TRBD2. V lost 4 bases, J lost 0 bases, and 3 bases stayed unmatched. Germline lookup yields CDR1 SGHVS and CDR2 FNYEAQ. The CDR3 is made up of 14 amino acids. The CDR3 bases are TGTGCCAGCAGCTCAGCGGGAATCTCCTACGAGCAGTACTTC. It specifies CASSSAGISYEQYF.

As for this clonotype: A read error is possible here, since a much larger clone lies one base away. This sequence joins TRBV4-1 and TRBJ2-7; D possibly corresponds to TRBD1 (6 bases). This CDR3 comprises 14 residues. The ends were cut back, 0 bases at V and 3 bases at J, with 9 bases in the middle. Germline CDR1 reads MGHRA; CDR2 reads YSYEKL. The CDR3 nucleotides are TGCGCCAGCAGCCAAGAACAGGGTGGCTACGAGCAGTACTTC. It codes for CASSQEQGGYEQYF.

This clonotype has a count of ten or more. The rearrangement links TRBV25-1 to TRBJ2-7; TRBD2 matches at 7 bases. Trimming removed 7 bases from V and 10 bases from J; junction bases left unmatched: 7. Germline CDR1 is MGHDK and CDR2 is SYGVNS. This CDR3 contains 11 residues. CDR3 amino acids: CASTTGGLQYF. For the CDR3, the DNA is TGTGCCAGCACCACGGGGGGACTCCAGTACTTC.

As to this clonotype: One base away lies a much larger clone, so this may be a sequencing read error. The chain employs TRBV6-1 and TRBJ2-2; TRBD1 aligns across 8 bases. V was clipped by 4 bases and J by 2 bases; unmatched bases: 6. The CDR3 totals 16 residues. The V gene's germline CDR1 is MNHNS and CDR2 SASEGT. The CDR3 coding sequence is TGTGCCAGCAGTGGGTCAGGGGGCGTAAACACCGGGGAGCTGTTTTTT. Amino acid sequence: CASSGSGGVNTGELFF.